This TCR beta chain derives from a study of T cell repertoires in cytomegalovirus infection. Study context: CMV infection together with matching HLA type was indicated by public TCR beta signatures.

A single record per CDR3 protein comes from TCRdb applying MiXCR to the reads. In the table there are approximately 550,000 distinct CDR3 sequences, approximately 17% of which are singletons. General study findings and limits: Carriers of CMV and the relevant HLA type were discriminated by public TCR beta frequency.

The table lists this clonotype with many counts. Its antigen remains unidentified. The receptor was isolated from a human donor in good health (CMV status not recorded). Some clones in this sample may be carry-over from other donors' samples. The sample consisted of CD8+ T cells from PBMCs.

The CDR3 nucleotides read TGCGCCAGCAGCCAAGGGAACAGTTTAAATGGTCGACAGGGGCCCAACAATCAAGATACGCAGTATTTT. It translates to CASSQGNSLNGRQGPNNQDTQYF. The chain has TRBV4-1 and TRBJ2-3, with 8 bases identical to TRBD1. The CDR3 loop spans 23 amino acids. In germline, CDR1 is MGHRA, CDR2 YSYEKL. The V gene end was trimmed by 1 base and the J gene end by 5 bases; junction bases not matched to a gene: 29.